This passage covers 32 T cell receptor beta chains from one sample sequenced in a study of CD8+ T cells in alopecia areata. The treatment: oral pan-JAK inhibitor, 5-10 mg twice daily. Reverse transcribed after extraction, RNA yielded cDNA as the sequencing template. Sequenced by immunoSEQ multiplex PCR; TCRdb stores in-frame clones only, minus some. The repertoire includes about 190,000 clones, around 50% of them detected once, and approximately 12% sits in the top ten. The sequenced sample was CD8+ T cells sorted from blood, obtained at week 24, from a patient treated with tofacitinib. These receptors were taken from a human donor with alopecia areata.

The rearrangement uses TRBV6-5 and TRBJ2-7; 10 nucleotides agree with TRBD2. Germline CDR1 is MNHEY and CDR2 is SVGAGI. Trimming removed 4 bases from V and 2 bases from J; junction bases left unmatched: 8. CDR3 length: 16 amino acids. The CDR3 protein is CASSSATSGRPYEQYF. The DNA of the CDR3 is TGTGCCAGCAGTTCCGCGACTAGCGGGCGACCCTACGAGCAGTACTTC.

This sequence joins TRBV7-2 and TRBJ2-5, with 9 bases fitting TRBD2. This CDR3 is 18 amino acids long. After removal of 7 bases from V and 0 bases from J, the junction contained 15 bases not matched to a gene. The V gene's germline CDR1 is SGHTA and CDR2 FQGNSA. The CDR3 DNA is TGTGCCAGCACCCGGTCGGAGGGCGGGGGGGCGTACCAAGAGACCCAGTACTTC. This codes for CASTRSEGGGAYQETQYF.

The chain uses TRBV29-1 and TRBJ2-7; 7 bases align to TRBD2. This CDR3 is built from 13 residues. CDR1 is SQVTM, CDR2 ANQGSEA, per germline. The J segment lost 4 bases and the V segment lost 3 bases, leaving 6 bases of the junction unmatched. CDR3 coding DNA: TGCAGCGTTGAGGAGGCCGGGGGGTACGAGCAGTACTTC. It yields the protein CSVEEAGGYEQYF.

The chain combines TRBV29-1 with TRBJ2-2; 7 bases line up with TRBD1. CDR3 length: 13 amino acids. In germline, CDR1 is SQVTM, CDR2 ANQGSEA. J lost 4 bases, V lost 4 bases, and 3 bases had no gene match. CDR3 region: CSVGQGRTGELFF. In nucleotides, the CDR3 is TGCAGCGTTGGACAGGGTCGCACCGGGGAGCTGTTTTTT.

Only a few counts were recorded for this clone. V gene TRBV11-2 combines with J gene TRBJ2-1; D may be TRBD2 (6 bases). CDR3 length: 11 amino acids. Between the trimmed V and J ends, which lost 1 base and 15 bases, there was a span of 10 bases. Germline CDR1 and CDR2: SGHAT and FQNNGV. CDR3 in DNA: TGTGCCAGCAGCTTAGGGAGGGGTCGGTTCTTC. Its translation: CASSLGRGRFF. The full variable domain, in which reference TRBV11-2 and TRBJ2-1 provide the parts outside the CDR3, is EAGVAQSPRYKIIEKRQSVAFWCNPISGHATLYWYQQILGQGPKLLIQFQNNGVVDDSQLPKDRFSAERLKGVDSTLKIQPAKLEDSAVYLCASSLGRGRFFGPGTRLTVL.

The chain links TRBV5-6 to TRBJ2-2, with a weak D call TRBD1 (6 bases). The V gene's germline CDR1 is SGHDT and CDR2 YYEEEE. V lost 0 bases and J lost 4, with 13 bases in between. The CDR3 totals 16 residues. The CDR3 DNA follows: TGTGCCAGCAGCTTGGTGGGGGCCATGGCCACCGGGGAGCTGTTTTTT. This translates into CASSLVGAMATGELFF.

The gene calls are TRBV4-2 and TRBJ1-5; the D is unclear. There are 17 residues in the CDR3. Germline V lookup: CDR1 LGHNA, CDR2 YNFKEQ. Trimming removed 1 base at V and 2 bases at J, with 15 bases between. CDR3 DNA: TGTGCCAGCAGCCAAGGGGGAGGAGTGCTCGGCAATCAGCCCCAGCATTTT. Translation gives CASSQGGGVLGNQPQHF.

This clone was observed a handful of times. The V and J genes are TRBV4-2 and TRBJ2-7, with D perhaps TRBD2 (5 bases). The CDR3 runs 14 residues. Trimming cost V 2 bases and J 5 bases, with 13 bases left between them. Germline assignment: CDR1 LGHNA and CDR2 YNFKEQ. CDR3 loop: CASSQLKEVDEQYF. The CDR3 DNA reads as TGTGCCAGCAGCCAATTAAAGGAGGTTGACGAGCAGTACTTC.

This clone has only one observation. The chain recombines TRBV7-8 with TRBJ1-2; D is undetermined. The CDR3 has 15 residues. Between the trimmed V and J ends, which lost 5 bases and 0 bases, there was a span of 13 bases. Per the germline V gene, CDR1 is SGHVS and CDR2 is FQNEAQ. Here the CDR3 reads CASSPGQATNYGYTF. CDR3 sequence (DNA): TGTGCCAGCAGCCCAGGCCAGGCAACTAACTATGGCTACACCTTC.

The chain recombines TRBV29-1 with TRBJ1-3, with TRBD1 as a possible D gene (6 bases). Trimming pared 4 bases from V and 3 bases from J, leaving 13 bases between. This CDR3 spans 14 amino acids. The germline gives CDR1 SQVTM, CDR2 ANQGSEA. The CDR3 DNA reads as TGCAGCGTTGGGGGGCTAGAGGATGGAAACACCATATATTTT. It specifies CSVGGLEDGNTIYF.

This sequence joins TRBV7-9 and TRBJ2-7; 7 bases match TRBD1. The CDR3 length is 13 residues. Germline CDR1 SEHNR, CDR2 FQNEAQ (reference sequence). V lost 1 base, J lost 3 bases, and 0 bases stayed unmatched. Here the CDR3 DNA reads TGTGCCAGCAGCTTAGGGACAGGCTACGAGCAGTACTTC. The encoded protein is CASSLGTGYEQYF.

This chain uses TRBV2 with TRBJ2-5, with D perhaps TRBD1 (5 bases). Trimming removed 1 base from V and 2 bases from J, with 11 bases in between. This CDR3 has 15 residues. In germline, CDR1 is SNHLY, CDR2 FYNNEI. The CDR3: CASSEDRQLQETQYF. CDR3 sequence (DNA): TGTGCCAGCAGTGAAGATCGACAGTTACAAGAGACCCAGTACTTC.

J is TRBJ2-1 and V is TRBV14, with D uncertain. Germline V CDR1 and CDR2: SGHDN, FVKESK. V dropped 4 bases and J dropped 12 bases, with 22 bases sitting between them. The CDR3 contains 15 residues. The CDR3 loop reads CASSRFRPDPLGQFF. The CDR3 nucleotides are TGTGCCAGCAGCCGATTTCGCCCGGACCCCCTAGGGCAGTTCTTC.

The rearrangement uses TRBV29-1 and TRBJ1-1, with no clear D. The germline V gene encodes CDR1 SQVTM and CDR2 ANQGSEA. This CDR3 has 13 residues. The V and J ends lost 2 bases and 0 bases respectively, with 7 bases between them. CDR3 DNA sequence: TGCAGCGTTGAAATCCGGGTGAACACTGAAGCTTTCTTT. Translated: CSVEIRVNTEAFF.

The chain employs TRBV30 and TRBJ1-1; maybe TRBD1 (5 bases). The ends were cut back, 3 bases at V and 6 bases at J, with 14 bases in the middle. The CDR3 loop spans 13 amino acids. CDR1 is GTSNPN, CDR2 SVGIG, per germline (reference sequence). Here the CDR3 reads CAWRLTRGPEAFF. In DNA, the CDR3 is TGTGCCTGGAGGTTGACGAGGGGACCTGAAGCTTTCTTT.

The V gene is TRBV4-1, the J gene TRBJ1-1, with 7 bases lining up with TRBD1. Per germline, CDR1 MGHRA and CDR2 YSYEKL. Losses at the gene ends were 4 bases for V and 3 bases for J; bases not matched to a gene: 14. The CDR3 extends over 17 amino acids. The CDR3 region has the DNA TGCGCCAGCAGCCTTAAATTCCGGGACAGCGTGGACACTGAAGCTTTCTTT. This encodes CASSLKFRDSVDTEAFF.

This sequence joins TRBV6-1 and TRBJ1-2; D is perhaps TRBD1 (6 bases). Trimming shortened V by 6 bases and J by 1 base, and 12 bases separated the two germline ends. Germline values: CDR1 MNHNS, CDR2 SASEGT. The CDR3 consists of 14 residues. This chain's CDR3 is CASRFRTDNYGYTF. CDR3 nucleotide sequence: TGTGCCAGCAGGTTTCGGACAGATAACTATGGCTACACCTTC.

The J gene is TRBJ2-7, the V gene TRBV14; 11 bases are a match to TRBD2. Germline assignment: CDR1 SGHDN and CDR2 FVKESK. V was pared by 5 bases and J by 4 bases, with 16 bases of the junction left unmatched. This CDR3 spans 18 amino acids. The CDR3 region is CASSDAHKTSGTPYEQYF. The CDR3 DNA reads as TGTGCCAGCAGCGACGCTCACAAGACTAGCGGGACCCCTTACGAGCAGTACTTC.

The rearrangement links TRBV27 to TRBJ2-3, with 7 bases aligning to TRBD1. V lost 2 bases, J lost 1 base, and 3 bases stayed unmatched. CDR3 length equals 15 residues. Germline-derived CDR1 and CDR2 are MNHEY and SMNVEV (reference sequence). CDR3 sequence (DNA): TGTGCCAGCAGTTTAGGGGACAGCGGCACAGATACGCAGTATTTT. This sequence encodes CASSLGDSGTDTQYF.

The rearrangement links TRBV4-2 to TRBJ1-1; no clear D. V lost 3 bases and J 4 bases, leaving 6 bases between the germline ends. Germline V gene lookup returns CDR1 LGHNA and CDR2 YNFKEQ. This CDR3 contains 12 residues. Here the CDR3 reads CASSQGSTEAFF. CDR3 in DNA: TGTGCCAGCAGCCAGGGATCCACTGAAGCTTTCTTT.

Concerning this clone: This sample also contains other DNA sequences that code for the same CDR3. The chain has TRBV9 and TRBJ2-3; D might be TRBD1 (6 bases). The CDR3 is 14 residues long. V was pared by 1 base and J by 1 base, with 7 bases between. The germline V gene has CDR1 SGDLS and CDR2 YYNGEE. CDR3 sequence: CASSVSGGTDTQYF. DNA for the CDR3: TGTGCCAGCAGCGTATCAGGGGGCACAGATACGCAGTATTTT.

V usage is TRBV6-6 and J usage is TRBJ2-7, with a possible D match to TRBD2 (6 bases). CDR1 MNHNY and CDR2 SVGAGI come from the germline V gene (reference sequence). This CDR3 region has 13 residues. V was shortened by 5 bases and J by 0 bases, with 8 bases between the two germline ends. This CDR3 is CASSLARSYEQYF. The DNA for the CDR3 is TGTGCCAGCAGTCTAGCGCGCTCCTACGAGCAGTACTTC.

This clone was counted between two and nine times. The J gene is TRBJ1-2, the V gene TRBV2; TRBD1 might be the D (6 bases). The ends were cut back, 8 bases at V and 7 bases at J, with 17 bases in the middle. The CDR3 contains 13 residues. Germline CDR1 and CDR2: SNHLY and FYNNEI. This chain's CDR3 is CASGGRVQSGYTF. CDR3 coding DNA: TGTGCCAGCGGGGGCAGGGTCCAGAGTGGCTACACCTTC.

The chain carries TRBV7-9 and TRBJ1-2, with 7 bases aligning to TRBD1. V lost 6 bases, J lost 2 bases, and 12 bases stayed unmatched. This CDR3 comprises 16 residues. The germline V gene has CDR1 SEHNR and CDR2 FQNEAQ (reference sequence). CDR3 bases: TGTGCCAGCAGACACGCGAACCACAGGGGAAACTATGGCTACACCTTC. Its protein is CASRHANHRGNYGYTF.

This clone was counted only a few times. The V gene is TRBV27, the J gene TRBJ2-7; the D gene is possibly TRBD2 (5 bases). This CDR3 spans 14 amino acids. V lost 4 bases and J 3 bases, leaving 13 bases between the germline ends. CDR1 MNHEY and CDR2 SMNVEV come from the germline V gene (reference sequence). CDR3 loop: CASSSSGIHYEQYF. The CDR3 bases are TGTGCCAGCAGTTCGTCCGGGATTCACTACGAGCAGTACTTC.

The rearrangement links TRBV4-2 to TRBJ1-6, with no clear D. The CDR3 contains 18 residues. Deletions cut 0 bases from V and 0 bases from J, with 12 bases between. Germline values: CDR1 LGHNA, CDR2 YNFKEQ. CDR3 sequence: CASSQDAVRSSYNSPLHF. CDR3 in DNA: TGTGCCAGCAGCCAAGATGCAGTCAGGAGCTCCTATAATTCACCCCTCCACTTT.

The chain couples TRBV11-2 to TRBJ2-2; unclear D gene. V was cut by 1 base and J by 4 bases, with 7 bases left in between. The CDR3 loop spans 14 amino acids. CDR1 is SGHAT, CDR2 FQNNGV, per germline. The CDR3 region is CASSLVSGTGELFF. CDR3 sequence (DNA): TGTGCCAGCAGCTTAGTTTCCGGCACCGGGGAGCTGTTTTTT.

This chain joins TRBV5-6 and TRBJ1-1, with TRBD1 matching 7 bases. The CDR3 runs 13 residues. Unmatched junction bases numbered 6, after V lost 4 bases and J lost 6 bases. The germline V gene encodes CDR1 SGHDT and CDR2 YYEEEE. The CDR3 is CASSPGTVPEAFF. The CDR3 nucleotides read TGTGCCAGCAGCCCTGGGACAGTACCTGAAGCTTTCTTT. The whole variable domain, filled in from reference TRBV5-6 and TRBJ1-1, reads DAGVTQSPTHLIKTRGQQVTLRCSPKSGHDTVSWYQQALGQGPQFIFQYYEEEERQRGNFPDRFSGHQFPNYSSELNVNALLLGDSALYLCASSPGTVPEAFFGQGTRLTVV.

This chain connects TRBV10-3 to TRBJ2-7; 8 bases map to TRBD1. CDR3 length: 17 residues. CDR1 and CDR2 from the germline V gene are ENHRY and SYGVKD. The V segment lost 7 bases and the J segment 4 bases; nucleotides outside the gene matches: 18. CDR3 DNA: TGTGCCATCACCGCGGAGGCCTCGACAGGGGTCCGGTACGAGCAGTACTTC. This translates into CAITAEASTGVRYEQYF.

V is TRBV13 and J is TRBJ2-3; the match to TRBD2 covers 7 bases. Per germline, CDR1 PRHDT and CDR2 FYEKMQ (reference sequence). The CDR3 is 14 residues long. Losses at the gene ends were 4 bases for V and 0 bases for J; bases not matched to a gene: 1. The CDR3 loop is CASSSSGSTDTQYF. As DNA, the CDR3 is TGTGCCAGCAGCTCTAGCGGTAGCACAGATACGCAGTATTTT. Full variable domain (remainder filled in from reference TRBV13 and TRBJ2-3): AAGVIQSPRHLIKEKRETATLKCYPIPRHDTVYWYQQGPGQDPQFLISFYEKMQSDKGSIPDRFSAQQFSDYHSELNMSSLELGDSALYFCASSSSGSTDTQYFGPGTRLTVL.

The CDR3 spells CASSFVPSSYNEQFF. The CDR3 DNA sequence: TGTGCCAGCAGTTTCGTCCCGAGCTCCTACAATGAGCAGTTCTTC. The J gene is TRBJ2-1, the V gene TRBV7-2; D remains ambiguous. The CDR3 spans 15 residues. The germline V gene encodes CDR1 SGHTA and CDR2 FQGNSA. The V end lost 6 bases, the J end lost 0 bases, and 12 bases lay between the germline ends. The full variable domain, rest sourced from reference TRBV7-2 and TRBJ2-1, is GAGVSQSPSNKVTEKGKDVELRCDPISGHTALYWYRQSLGQGLEFLIYFQGNSAPDKSGLPSDRFSAERTGGSVSTLTIQRTQQEDSAVYLCASSFVPSSYNEQFFGPGTRLTVL.

This clone was found a few times. The chain recombines TRBV29-1 with TRBJ1-2, with TRBD1 as a possible D gene (6 bases). V gave up 1 base and J gave up 6 bases, with 12 bases separating them. CDR1 SQVTM and CDR2 ANQGSEA come from the germline V gene. This CDR3 comprises 13 residues. In DNA, the CDR3 is TGCAGCGTTGAAGGCCAGGGGATCGATGGCTACACCTTC. Its protein product is CSVEGQGIDGYTF.